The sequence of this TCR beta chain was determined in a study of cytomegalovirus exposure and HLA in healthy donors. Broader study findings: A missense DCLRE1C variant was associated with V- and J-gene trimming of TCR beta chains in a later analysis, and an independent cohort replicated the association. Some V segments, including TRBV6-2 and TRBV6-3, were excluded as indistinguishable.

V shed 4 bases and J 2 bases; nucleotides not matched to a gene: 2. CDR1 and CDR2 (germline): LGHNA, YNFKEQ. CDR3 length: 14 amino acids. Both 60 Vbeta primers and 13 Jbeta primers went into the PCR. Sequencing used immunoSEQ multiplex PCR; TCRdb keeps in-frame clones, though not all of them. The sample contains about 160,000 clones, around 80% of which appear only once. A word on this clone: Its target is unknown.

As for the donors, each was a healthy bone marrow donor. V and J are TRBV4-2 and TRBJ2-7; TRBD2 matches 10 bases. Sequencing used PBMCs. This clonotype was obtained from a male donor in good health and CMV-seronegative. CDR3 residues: CASSPGLAAYEQYF. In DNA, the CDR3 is TGTGCCAGCAGCCCAGGACTAGCGGCCTACGAGCAGTACTTC.